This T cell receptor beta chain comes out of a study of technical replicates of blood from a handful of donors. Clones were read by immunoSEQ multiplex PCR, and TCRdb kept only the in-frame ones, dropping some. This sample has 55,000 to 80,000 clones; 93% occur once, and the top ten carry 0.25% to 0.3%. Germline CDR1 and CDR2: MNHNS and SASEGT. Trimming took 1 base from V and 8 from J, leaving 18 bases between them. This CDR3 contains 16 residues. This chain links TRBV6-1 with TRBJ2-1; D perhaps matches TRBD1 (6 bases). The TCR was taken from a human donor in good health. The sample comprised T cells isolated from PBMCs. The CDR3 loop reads CASSEGTGKIVDEQFF. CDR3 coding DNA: TGTGCCAGCAGTGAAGGCACAGGGAAAATCGTCGATGAGCAGTTCTTC.